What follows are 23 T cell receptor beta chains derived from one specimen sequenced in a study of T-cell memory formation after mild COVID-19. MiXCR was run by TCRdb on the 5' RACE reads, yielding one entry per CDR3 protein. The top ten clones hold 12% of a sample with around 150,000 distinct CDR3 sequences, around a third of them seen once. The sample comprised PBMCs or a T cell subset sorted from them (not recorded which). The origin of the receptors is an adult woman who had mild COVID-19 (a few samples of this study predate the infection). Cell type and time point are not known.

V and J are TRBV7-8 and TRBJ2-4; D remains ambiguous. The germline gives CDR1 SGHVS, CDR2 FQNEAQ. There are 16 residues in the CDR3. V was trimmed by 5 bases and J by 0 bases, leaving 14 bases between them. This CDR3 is CASSPSRVIAKNIQYF. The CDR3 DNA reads TGTGCCAGCAGCCCCTCCCGGGTGATAGCCAAAAACATTCAGTACTTC.

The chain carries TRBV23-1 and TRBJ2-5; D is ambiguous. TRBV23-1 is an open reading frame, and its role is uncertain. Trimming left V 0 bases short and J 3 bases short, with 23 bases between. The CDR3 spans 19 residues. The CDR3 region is CASSQSGPLKPLLEETQYF. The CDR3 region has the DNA TGCGCCAGCAGTCAATCTGGACCCTTAAAGCCCCTACTTGAAGAGACCCAGTACTTC.

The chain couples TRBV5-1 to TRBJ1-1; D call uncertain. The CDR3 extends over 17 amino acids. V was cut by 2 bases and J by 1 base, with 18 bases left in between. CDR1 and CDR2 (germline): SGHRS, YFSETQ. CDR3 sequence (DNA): TGCGCCAGCAGCTTATCCGGGATCGGTCCAGGGAACACTGAAGCTTTCTTT. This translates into CASSLSGIGPGNTEAFF. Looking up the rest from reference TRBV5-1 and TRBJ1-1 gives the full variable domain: KAGVTQTPRYLIKTRGQQVTLSCSPISGHRSVSWYQQTPGQGLQFLFEYFSETQRNKGNFPGRFSGRQFSNSRSEMNVSTLELGDSALYLCASSLSGIGPGNTEAFFGQGTRLTVV.

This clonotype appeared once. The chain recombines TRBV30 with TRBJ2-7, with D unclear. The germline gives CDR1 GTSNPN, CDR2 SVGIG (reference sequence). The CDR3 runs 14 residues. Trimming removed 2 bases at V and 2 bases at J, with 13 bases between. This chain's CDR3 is CAWSKMSTAYEQYF. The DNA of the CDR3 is TGTGCCTGGAGTAAGATGAGCACTGCCTACGAGCAGTACTTC.

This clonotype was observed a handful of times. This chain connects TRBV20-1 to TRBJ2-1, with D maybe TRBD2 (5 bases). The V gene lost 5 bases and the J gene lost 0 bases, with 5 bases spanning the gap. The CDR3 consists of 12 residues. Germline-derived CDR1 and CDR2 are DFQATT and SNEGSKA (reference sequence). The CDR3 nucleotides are TGCAGTGCTGGGAGCTCCTACAATGAGCAGTTCTTC. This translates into CSAGSSYNEQFF.

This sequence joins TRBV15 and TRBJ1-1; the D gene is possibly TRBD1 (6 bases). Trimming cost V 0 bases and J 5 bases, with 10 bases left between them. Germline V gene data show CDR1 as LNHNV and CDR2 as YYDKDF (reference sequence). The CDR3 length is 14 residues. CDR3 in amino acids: CATSRDDGTTEAFF. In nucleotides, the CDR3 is TGTGCCACCAGCAGAGACGACGGGACAACTGAAGCTTTCTTT.

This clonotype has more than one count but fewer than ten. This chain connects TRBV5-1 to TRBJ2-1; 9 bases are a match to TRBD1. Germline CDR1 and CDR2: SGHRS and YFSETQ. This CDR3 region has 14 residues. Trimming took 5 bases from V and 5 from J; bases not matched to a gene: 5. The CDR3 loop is CASSPGQGNNEQFF. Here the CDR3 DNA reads TGCGCCAGCAGTCCGGGACAGGGCAACAATGAGCAGTTCTTC.

The CDR3 nucleotides read TGTGCCAGTAGTATAAACAGGAACACTGAAGCTTTCTTT. It codes for CASSINRNTEAFF. The chain employs TRBV19 and TRBJ1-1; D gene uncertain. The V end was cut by 2 bases, the J end by 1 base, with 5 bases between. The germline V gene encodes CDR1 LNHDA and CDR2 SQIVND (reference sequence). The CDR3 covers 13 residues.

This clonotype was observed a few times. In DNA form, the CDR3 reads TGCAGTGCTGAGGGACTAGCGGGGGTTCAATTCACAGATACGCAGTATTTT. Protein product: CSAEGLAGVQFTDTQYF. The gene calls are TRBV20-1 and TRBJ2-3; 14 bases map to TRBD2. This CDR3 comprises 17 residues. Unmatched junction bases numbered 9, after V lost 5 bases and J lost 2 bases. Germline values: CDR1 DFQATT, CDR2 SNEGSKA (reference sequence).

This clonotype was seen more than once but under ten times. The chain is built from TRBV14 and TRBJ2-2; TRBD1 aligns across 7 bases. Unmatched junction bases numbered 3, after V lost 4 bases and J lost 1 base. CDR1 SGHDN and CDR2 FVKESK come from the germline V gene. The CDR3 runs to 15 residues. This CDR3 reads CASSPGTVNTGELFF. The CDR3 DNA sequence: TGTGCCAGCAGCCCTGGGACAGTGAACACCGGGGAGCTGTTTTTT.

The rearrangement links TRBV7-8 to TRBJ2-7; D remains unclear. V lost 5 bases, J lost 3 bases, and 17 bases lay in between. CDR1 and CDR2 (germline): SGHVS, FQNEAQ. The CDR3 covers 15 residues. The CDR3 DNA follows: TGTGCCAGCAGCGAGAAAACTGTACGACACTACGAGCAGTACTTC. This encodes CASSEKTVRHYEQYF.

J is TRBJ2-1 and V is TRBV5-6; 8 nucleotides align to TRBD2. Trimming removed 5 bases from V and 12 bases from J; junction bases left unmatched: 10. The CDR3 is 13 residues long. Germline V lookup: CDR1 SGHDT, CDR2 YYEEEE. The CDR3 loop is CASRFPGGLVQFF. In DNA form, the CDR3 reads TGTGCCAGCAGATTCCCGGGGGGGTTAGTGCAGTTCTTC. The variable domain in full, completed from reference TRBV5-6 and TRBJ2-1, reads DAGVTQSPTHLIKTRGQQVTLRCSPKSGHDTVSWYQQALGQGPQFIFQYYEEEERQRGNFPDRFSGHQFPNYSSELNVNALLLGDSALYLCASRFPGGLVQFFGPGTRLTVL.

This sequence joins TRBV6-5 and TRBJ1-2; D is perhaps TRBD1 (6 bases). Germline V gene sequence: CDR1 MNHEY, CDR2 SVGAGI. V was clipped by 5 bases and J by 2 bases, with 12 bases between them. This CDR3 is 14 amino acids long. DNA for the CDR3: TGTGCCAGCAGTGGGCGGAGGGGGAACTATGGCTACACCTTC. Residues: CASSGRRGNYGYTF.

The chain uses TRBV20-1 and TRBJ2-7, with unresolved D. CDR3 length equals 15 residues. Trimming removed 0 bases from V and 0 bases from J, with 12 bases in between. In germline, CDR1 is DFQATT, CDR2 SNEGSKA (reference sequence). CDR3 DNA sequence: TGCAGTGCTAGAGAGAACGGACCTATCTCCTACGAGCAGTACTTC. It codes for CSARENGPISYEQYF.

The CDR3 region has the DNA TGTGCCAGCAGTGAAGTTGGGGATCCGAAAGGACTGTTTTTT. This sequence encodes CASSEVGDPKGLFF. The chain carries TRBV6-1 and TRBJ1-4, with D unresolved. This CDR3 region has 14 residues. Germline V gene data show CDR1 as MNHNS and CDR2 as SASEGT. V was shortened by 1 base and J by 13 bases, with 16 bases between the two germline ends.

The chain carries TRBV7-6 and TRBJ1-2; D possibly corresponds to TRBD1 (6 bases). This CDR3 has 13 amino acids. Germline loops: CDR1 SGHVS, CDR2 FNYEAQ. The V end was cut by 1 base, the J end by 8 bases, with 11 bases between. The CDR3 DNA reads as TGTGCCAGCAGCTTAGAGACAGGCGGAGGCTACACCTTC. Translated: CASSLETGGGYTF.

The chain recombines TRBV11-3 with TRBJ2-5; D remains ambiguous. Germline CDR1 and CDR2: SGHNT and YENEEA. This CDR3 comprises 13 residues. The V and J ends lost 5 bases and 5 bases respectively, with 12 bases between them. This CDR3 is CASSPRGSETQYF. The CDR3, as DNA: TGTGCCAGCAGCCCGAGAGGTTCCGAGACCCAGTACTTC.

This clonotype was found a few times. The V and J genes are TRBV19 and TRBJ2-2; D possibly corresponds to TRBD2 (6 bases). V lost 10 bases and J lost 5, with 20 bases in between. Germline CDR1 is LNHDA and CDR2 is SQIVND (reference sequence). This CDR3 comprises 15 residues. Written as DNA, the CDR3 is TGTGCCACCCCTAAGGAGACGGGACTTACCGGGGAGCTGTTTTTT. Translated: CATPKETGLTGELFF.

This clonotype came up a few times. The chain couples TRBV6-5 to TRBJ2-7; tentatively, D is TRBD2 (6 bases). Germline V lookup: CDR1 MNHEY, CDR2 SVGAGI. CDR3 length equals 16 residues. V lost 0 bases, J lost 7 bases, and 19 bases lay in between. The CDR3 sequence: CASSYSVWASAQEQYF. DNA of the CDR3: TGTGCCAGCAGTTACTCGGTCTGGGCTAGCGCCCAGGAGCAGTACTTC.

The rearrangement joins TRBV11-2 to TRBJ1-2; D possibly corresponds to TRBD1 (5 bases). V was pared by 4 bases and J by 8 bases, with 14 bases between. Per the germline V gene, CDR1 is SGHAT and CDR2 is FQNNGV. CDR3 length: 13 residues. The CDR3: CASSSFLGDGYTF. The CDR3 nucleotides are TGTGCCAGCAGCTCATTCCTAGGGGACGGCTACACCTTC.

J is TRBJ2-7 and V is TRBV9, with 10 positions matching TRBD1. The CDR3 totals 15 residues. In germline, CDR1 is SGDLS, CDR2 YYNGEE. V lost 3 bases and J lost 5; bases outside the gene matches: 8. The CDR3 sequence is CASSAGTGARNEQYF. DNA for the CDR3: TGTGCCAGCAGCGCCGGGACAGGGGCTAGGAACGAGCAGTACTTC.

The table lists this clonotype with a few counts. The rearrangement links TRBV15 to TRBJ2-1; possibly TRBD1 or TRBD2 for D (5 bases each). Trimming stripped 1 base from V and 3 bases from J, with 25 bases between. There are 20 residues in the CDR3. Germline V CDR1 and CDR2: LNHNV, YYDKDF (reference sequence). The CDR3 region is CATSRGKDIGGTSGYNEQFF. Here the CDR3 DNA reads TGTGCCACCAGCAGAGGTAAAGACATTGGGGGTACATCAGGCTACAATGAGCAGTTCTTC.

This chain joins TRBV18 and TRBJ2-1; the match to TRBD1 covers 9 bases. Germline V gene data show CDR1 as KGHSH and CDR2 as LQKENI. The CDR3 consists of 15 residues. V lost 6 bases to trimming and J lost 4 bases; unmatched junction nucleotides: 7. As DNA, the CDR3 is TGTGCCAGCTCCCCCTGGGACAGGGTTTACAATGAGCAGTTCTTC. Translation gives CASSPWDRVYNEQFF.